This T cell receptor beta chain stems from a study of shared clonotypes between healthy human individuals. Overall study findings and caveats: The four-donor shared clonotypes exceeded non-shared clonotypes in generation probability, with non-shared ones scoring lower. Sharing across four donors was seen in around 5% of naive CD4 clonotypes.

Measured with immunoSEQ multiplex PCR; TCRdb has only the in-frame clones, and not every one. The table includes 1.5 million to 2.5 million clones, approximately 95% detected once. The naive CD8 population came from CD45RO-negative cells selected for CCR7, without terminally differentiated effector memory CD45RA+ cells. Germline-derived CDR1 and CDR2 are SGHAT and FQNNGV. The CDR3 has 15 amino acids. V lost 1 base, J lost 3 bases, and 13 bases lay in between. Details on this clone: The antigen remains undetermined.

This TCR came from a young man in good health. The sequencing sample was made of naive CD8+ T cells sorted from blood. V is TRBV11-2 and J is TRBJ2-7; D is uncertain. The CDR3 DNA follows: TGTGCCAGCAGCTTAGGGACGGCTCCCCTCTACGAGCAGTACTTC. It yields the protein CASSLGTAPLYEQYF.